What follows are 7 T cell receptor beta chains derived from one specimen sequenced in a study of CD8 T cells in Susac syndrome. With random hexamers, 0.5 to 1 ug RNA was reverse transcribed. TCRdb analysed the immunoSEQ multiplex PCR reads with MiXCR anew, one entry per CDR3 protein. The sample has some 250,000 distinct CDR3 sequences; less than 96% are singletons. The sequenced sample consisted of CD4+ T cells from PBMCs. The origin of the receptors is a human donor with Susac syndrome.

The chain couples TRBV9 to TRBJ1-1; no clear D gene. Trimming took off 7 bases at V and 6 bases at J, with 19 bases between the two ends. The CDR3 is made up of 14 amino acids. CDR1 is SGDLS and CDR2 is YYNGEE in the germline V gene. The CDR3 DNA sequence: TGTGCCAGCGGCGGCCCGGCTAACACCGCTGAAGCTTTCTTT. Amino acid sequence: CASGGPANTAEAFF.

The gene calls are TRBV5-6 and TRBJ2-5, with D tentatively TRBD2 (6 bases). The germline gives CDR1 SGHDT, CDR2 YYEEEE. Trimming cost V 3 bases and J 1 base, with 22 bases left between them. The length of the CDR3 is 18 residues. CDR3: CASSWLVTGAGTQETQYF. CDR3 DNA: TGTGCCAGCAGCTGGCTAGTGACGGGAGCAGGGACCCAAGAGACCCAGTACTTC.

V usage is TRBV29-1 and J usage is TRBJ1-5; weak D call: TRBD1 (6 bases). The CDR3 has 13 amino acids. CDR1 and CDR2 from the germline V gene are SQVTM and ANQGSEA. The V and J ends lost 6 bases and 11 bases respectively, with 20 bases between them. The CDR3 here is CSVSSRGDGTQHF. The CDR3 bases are TGCAGCGTCTCCTCTAGGGGGGATGGGACCCAGCATTTT.

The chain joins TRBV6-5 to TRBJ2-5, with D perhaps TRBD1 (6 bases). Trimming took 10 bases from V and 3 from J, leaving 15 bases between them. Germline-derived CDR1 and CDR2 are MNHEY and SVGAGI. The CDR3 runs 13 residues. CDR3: CATGPRGEETQYF. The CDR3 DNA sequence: TGTGCCACAGGCCCCAGGGGCGAAGAGACCCAGTACTTC.

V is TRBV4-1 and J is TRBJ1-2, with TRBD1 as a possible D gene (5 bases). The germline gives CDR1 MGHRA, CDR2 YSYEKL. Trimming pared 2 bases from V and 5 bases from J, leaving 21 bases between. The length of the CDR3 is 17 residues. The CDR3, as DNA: TGCGCCAGCAGCCAAACCTTCAGAGACAGCCTACGGTATGGCTACACCTTC. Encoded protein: CASSQTFRDSLRYGYTF.

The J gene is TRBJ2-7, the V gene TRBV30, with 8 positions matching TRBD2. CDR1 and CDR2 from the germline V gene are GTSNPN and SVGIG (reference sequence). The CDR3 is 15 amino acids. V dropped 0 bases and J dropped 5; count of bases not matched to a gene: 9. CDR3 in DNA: TGTGCCTGGAGTGTACTTGCGGGAGGCTGGGACGAGCAGTACTTC. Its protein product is CAWSVLAGGWDEQYF.

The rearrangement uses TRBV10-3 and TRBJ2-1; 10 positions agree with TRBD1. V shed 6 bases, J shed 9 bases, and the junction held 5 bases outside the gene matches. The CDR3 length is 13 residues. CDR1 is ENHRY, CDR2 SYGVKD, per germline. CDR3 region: CAIRGTGAPEQFF. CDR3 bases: TGTGCCATCAGGGGGACAGGGGCCCCTGAGCAGTTCTTC.